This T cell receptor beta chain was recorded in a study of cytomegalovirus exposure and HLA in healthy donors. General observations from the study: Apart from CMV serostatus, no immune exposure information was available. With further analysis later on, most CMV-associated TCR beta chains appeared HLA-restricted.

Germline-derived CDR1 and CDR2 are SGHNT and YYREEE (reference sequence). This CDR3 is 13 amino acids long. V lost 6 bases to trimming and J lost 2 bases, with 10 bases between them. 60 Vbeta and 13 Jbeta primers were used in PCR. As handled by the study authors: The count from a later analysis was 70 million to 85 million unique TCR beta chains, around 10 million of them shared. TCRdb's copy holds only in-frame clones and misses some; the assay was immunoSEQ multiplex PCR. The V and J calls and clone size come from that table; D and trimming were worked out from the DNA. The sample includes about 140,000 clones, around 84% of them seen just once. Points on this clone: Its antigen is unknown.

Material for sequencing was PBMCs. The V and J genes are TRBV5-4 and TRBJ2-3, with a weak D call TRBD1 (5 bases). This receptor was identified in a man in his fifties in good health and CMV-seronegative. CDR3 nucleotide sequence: TGTGCCAGCACCGTAGGGGCCACAGATACGCAGTATTTT. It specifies CASTVGATDTQYF.